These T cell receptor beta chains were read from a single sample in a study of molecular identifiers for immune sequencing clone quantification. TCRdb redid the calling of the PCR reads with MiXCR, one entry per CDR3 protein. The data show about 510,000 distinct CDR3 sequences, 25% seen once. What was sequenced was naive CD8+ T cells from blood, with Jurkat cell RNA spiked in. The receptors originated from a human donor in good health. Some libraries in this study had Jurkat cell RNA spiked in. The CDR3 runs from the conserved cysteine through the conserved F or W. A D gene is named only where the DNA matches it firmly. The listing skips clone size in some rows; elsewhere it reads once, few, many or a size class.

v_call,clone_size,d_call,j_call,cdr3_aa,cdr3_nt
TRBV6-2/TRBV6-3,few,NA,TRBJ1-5,CASSYGLRDQPQHF,TGTGCCAGCAGTTACGGTTTGAGAGATCAGCCCCAGCATTTT
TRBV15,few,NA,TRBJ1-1,CATSRDLGTAATEAFF,TGTGCCACCAGCAGAGACCTGGGCACGGCGGCCACTGAAGCTTTCTTT
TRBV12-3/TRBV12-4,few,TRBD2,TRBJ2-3,CASSFVLAGYTTDTQYF,TGTGCCAGCAGTTTTGTACTAGCGGGTTACACCACAGATACGCAGTATTTT
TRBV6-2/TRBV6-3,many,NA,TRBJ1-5,CASSHPGQPQHF,TGTGCCAGCAGTCATCCCGGTCAGCCCCAGCATTTT
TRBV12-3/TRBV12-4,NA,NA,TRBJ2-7,CASTDRSYEQYF,TGTGCCAGCACCGACAGGTCCTACGAGCAGTACTTC
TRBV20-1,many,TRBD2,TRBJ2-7,CSARDRSSPAGGGSYEQYF,TGCAGTGCTAGAGATCGCTCCTCGCCCGCGGGAGGTGGGTCCTACGAGCAGTACTTC
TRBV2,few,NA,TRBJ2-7,CASSGGSGSSYEQYF,TGTGCCAGCAGTGGCGGTAGCGGAAGCTCCTACGAGCAGTACTTC
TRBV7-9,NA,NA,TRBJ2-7,CASSPFGIESSYEQYF,TGTGCCAGCAGCCCTTTCGGCATAGAAAGCTCCTACGAGCAGTACTTC
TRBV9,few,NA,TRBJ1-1,CASSVGGGAGNTEAFF,TGTGCCAGCAGCGTAGGTGGGGGCGCCGGAAACACTGAAGCTTTCTTT
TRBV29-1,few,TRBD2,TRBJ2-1,CSVSGRVYNEQFF,TGCAGCGTGAGCGGGAGGGTCTACAATGAGCAGTTCTTC
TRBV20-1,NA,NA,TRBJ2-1,CSAFRKPDLLLNNEQFF,TGCAGTGCTTTCCGGAAACCCGACTTACTCTTAAACAATGAGCAGTTCTTC
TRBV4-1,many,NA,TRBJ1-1,CASSQDPGVLMRGEAFF,TGCGCCAGCAGCCAAGATCCAGGCGTGCTTATGCGGGGTGAAGCTTTCTTT
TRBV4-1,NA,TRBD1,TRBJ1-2,CASSQNHQGANYGYTF,TGCGCCAGCAGCCAAAACCACCAGGGGGCGAACTATGGCTACACCTTC
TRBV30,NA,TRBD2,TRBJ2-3,CAWSVLGTSADTQYF,TGTGCCTGGAGTGTACTAGGGACTAGCGCAGATACGCAGTATTTT
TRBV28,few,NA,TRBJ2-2,CASSYRGGRAGELFF,TGTGCCAGCAGTTATAGGGGAGGTCGGGCCGGGGAGCTGTTTTTT
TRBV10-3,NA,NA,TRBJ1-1,CAIMPGGTEAFF,TGTGCCATCATGCCCGGGGGTACTGAAGCTTTCTTT
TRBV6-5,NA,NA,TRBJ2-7,CASSYQGSNEQYF,TGTGCCAGCAGTTACCAGGGGTCCAACGAGCAGTACTTC
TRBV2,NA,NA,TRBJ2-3,CASSEAPGRTDTQYF,TGTGCCAGCAGTGAGGCCCCGGGACGCACAGATACGCAGTATTTT
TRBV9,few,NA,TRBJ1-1,CASSAEDSLDLMNTEAFF,TGTGCCAGCAGCGCCGAGGACAGTTTGGATTTGATGAACACTGAAGCTTTCTTT
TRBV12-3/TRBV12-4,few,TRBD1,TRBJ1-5,CASSLGGVGTGGYQPQHF,TGTGCCAGCAGTTTAGGGGGTGTCGGGACAGGGGGCTATCAGCCCCAGCATTTT
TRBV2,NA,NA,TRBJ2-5,CASSEVAAQENQYF,TGTGCCAGCAGTGAAGTAGCGGCCCAAGAGAACCAGTACTTC
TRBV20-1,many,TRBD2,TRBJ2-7,CSARPGTSYEQYF,TGCAGTGCTAGACCGGGGACTAGCTACGAGCAGTACTTC
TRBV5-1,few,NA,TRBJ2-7,CASSLAASGTNEQYF,TGCGCCAGCAGCTTGGCGGCCTCCGGGACAAACGAGCAGTACTTC
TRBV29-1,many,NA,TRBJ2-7,CSVVGTTEQYF,TGCAGCGTCGTCGGGACGACCGAGCAGTACTTC
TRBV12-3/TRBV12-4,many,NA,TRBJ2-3,CASSLGTDTDTQYF,TGTGCCAGCAGCTTAGGCACGGACACAGATACGCAGTATTTT
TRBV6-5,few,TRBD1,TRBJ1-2,CASSPARDSTNYGYTF,TGTGCCAGCAGCCCAGCACGGGACAGCACTAACTATGGCTACACCTTC
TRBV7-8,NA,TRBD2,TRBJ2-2,CASRGGATGELCF,TGTGCCAGCCGCGGGGGGGCCACCGGGGAGCTGTGTTTT
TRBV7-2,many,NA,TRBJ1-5,CASSLDGAPGQPQHF,TGTGCCAGCAGCTTAGACGGGGCGCCGGGGCAGCCCCAGCATTTT
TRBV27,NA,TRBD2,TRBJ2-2,CASTSEASGDGGELFF,TGTGCCAGCACCTCTGAGGCTAGCGGGGATGGCGGGGAGCTGTTTTTT
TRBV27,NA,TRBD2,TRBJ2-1,CASTGLVGGEQFF,TGTGCCAGCACTGGACTAGTTGGGGGTGAGCAGTTCTTC
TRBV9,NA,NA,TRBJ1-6,CASSELGGGPNSPLHF,TGTGCCAGCAGCGAATTGGGAGGGGGACCTAATTCACCCCTCCACTTT
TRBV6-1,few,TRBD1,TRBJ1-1,CASSERESGGYTEAFF,TGTGCCAGCAGTGAAAGGGAATCAGGGGGGTACACTGAAGCTTTCTTT
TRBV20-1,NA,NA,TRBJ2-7,CSAAGQAGTPYEQYF,TGCAGTGCTGCCGGACAGGCTGGGACTCCTTACGAGCAGTACTTC
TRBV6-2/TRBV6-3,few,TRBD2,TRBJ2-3,CASSYLKRGGRTDTQYF,TGTGCCAGCAGTTACCTCAAGCGGGGGGGACGCACAGATACGCAGTATTTT
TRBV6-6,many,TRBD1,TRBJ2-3,CASSYGSGQGGDTQYF,TGTGCCAGCAGTTACGGATCCGGACAGGGTGGAGATACGCAGTATTTT
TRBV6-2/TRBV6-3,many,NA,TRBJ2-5,CASRSDYARTQYF,TGTGCCAGCAGATCGGACTACGCGAGGACCCAGTACTTC
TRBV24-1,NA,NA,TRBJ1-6,CATSDFPQRGNSPLHF,TGTGCCACCAGTGATTTTCCTCAGCGCGGGAATTCACCCCTCCACTTT
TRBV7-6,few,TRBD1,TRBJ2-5,CASSLETGRFEETQYF,TGTGCCAGCAGCTTAGAGACAGGGAGATTTGAAGAGACCCAGTACTTC
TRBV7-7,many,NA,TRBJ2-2,CASSLFSGKNTGELFF,TGTGCTAGCAGCTTATTCTCGGGCAAGAACACCGGGGAGCTGTTTTTT
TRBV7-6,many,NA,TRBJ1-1,CASSLGTAPEAFF,TGTGCCAGCAGCCTTGGCACGGCCCCCGAAGCTTTCTTT
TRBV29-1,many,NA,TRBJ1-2,CSADTGYGYTF,TGCAGCGCCGACACAGGCTATGGCTACACCTTC
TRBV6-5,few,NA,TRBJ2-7,CASTDDPDSYEQYF,TGTGCCAGCACTGACGACCCGGATTCCTACGAGCAGTACTTC
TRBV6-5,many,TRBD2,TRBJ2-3,CASSYSPGLGLDTQYF,TGTGCCAGCAGTTACTCTCCCGGACTAGGGTTAGATACGCAGTATTTT
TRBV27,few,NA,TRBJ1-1,CASSDSSAVMEEAFF,TGTGCCAGTTCTGACAGTAGCGCGGTTATGGAAGAAGCTTTCTTT
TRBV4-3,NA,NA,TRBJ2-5,CASSHQRGSGETQYF,TGCGCCAGCAGCCACCAACGGGGGAGCGGAGAGACCCAGTACTTC
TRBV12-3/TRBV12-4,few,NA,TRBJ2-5,CASRLAPGGLETQYF,TGTGCCAGCAGGTTAGCGCCTGGGGGCTTAGAGACCCAGTACTTC
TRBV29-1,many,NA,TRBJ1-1,CSVESKIWGNTEAFF,TGCAGCGTTGAAAGCAAGATTTGGGGGAACACTGAAGCTTTCTTT
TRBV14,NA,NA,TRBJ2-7,CASSQARGPGEQYF,TGTGCCAGCAGCCAGGCGCGGGGGCCGGGCGAGCAGTACTTC
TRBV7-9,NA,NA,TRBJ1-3,CASSPNGESAGNTIYF,TGTGCCAGCAGCCCCAATGGGGAGTCTGCTGGAAACACCATATATTTT